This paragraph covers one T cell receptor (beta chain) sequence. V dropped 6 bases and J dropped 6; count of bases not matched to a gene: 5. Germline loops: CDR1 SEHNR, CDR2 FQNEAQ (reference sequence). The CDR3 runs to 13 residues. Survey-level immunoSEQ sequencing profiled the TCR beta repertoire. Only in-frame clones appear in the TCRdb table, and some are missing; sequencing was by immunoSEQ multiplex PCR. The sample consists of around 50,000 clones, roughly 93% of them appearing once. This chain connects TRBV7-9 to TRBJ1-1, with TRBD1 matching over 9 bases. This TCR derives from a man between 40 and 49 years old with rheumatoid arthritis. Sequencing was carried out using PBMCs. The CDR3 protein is CASRSQGAPEAFF. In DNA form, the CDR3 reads TGTGCCAGCAGATCACAGGGGGCACCTGAAGCTTTCTTT.